In its sample, the clone carrying this T cell receptor beta chain was seen once. Its antigen remains unknown. The data were obtained in a study of STAT3 mutations in large granular lymphocyte leukemia. Study information: Among longitudinally sequenced T-LGLL patients, roughly half had canonical activating STAT3 mutations detected. Study-wide points: All newly emerging clones after therapy were STAT3 wild type. Treatment regimens differed across patients between samplings. In T-cell large granular lymphocyte leukemia, about half of patients showed multiple immunodominant subclonotypes. A small but highly pathogenic clone may have been missed.

Repertoires were generated with immunoSEQ multiplex PCR, while TCRdb's copy carries only in-frame clones and drops some. Of roughly 46,000 clones in the sample, around 80% are singletons; the top ten hold 0.43%. Input material: PBMCs. This receptor was identified in a human donor with T large granular lymphocyte leukemia. Some clones in this sample may be carry-over from other donors' samples.

The CDR3 nucleotides read TGTGCCAGCAGCGTAGCTAGGTCGGGAAAACTGTTTTTT. Translated: CASSVARSGKLFF. The V and J genes are TRBV9 and TRBJ1-4, with D unresolved. The CDR3 has 13 amino acids. Germline-derived CDR1 and CDR2 are SGDLS and YYNGEE. V was shortened by 0 bases and J by 10 bases, with 10 bases between the two germline ends.